The 23 T cell receptor beta chains below come from one sample, sequenced in a study of T cell changes during pregnancy in multiple sclerosis. The assay was immunoSEQ multiplex PCR, and TCRdb's table has in-frame clones only and misses some. The sample holds under 50,000 clones, less than 95% seen once. This material consisted of CD8+ T cells from peripheral blood mononuclear cells, taken in the second trimester of pregnancy. The origin of the receptors is a female donor with multiple sclerosis, enrolled in a pregnancy study.

V usage is TRBV4-2 and J usage is TRBJ2-1, with TRBD2 matching over 7 bases. Trimming cost V 0 bases and J 4 bases; bases outside gene matches: 6. The CDR3 totals 16 residues. CDR1 LGHNA and CDR2 YNFKEQ come from the germline V gene. CDR3 protein: CASSQDLASGYNEQFF. Written as DNA, the CDR3 is TGTGCCAGCAGCCAAGATCTCGCTAGCGGATACAATGAGCAGTTCTTC.

The genes are TRBV4-2 and TRBJ2-7; TRBD1 aligns across 7 bases. CDR3 length: 15 residues. The trim removed 1 base at V and 6 bases at J, leaving 9 bases unmatched. CDR1 and CDR2 (germline): LGHNA, YNFKEQ. CDR3 region: CASSQVEGAGGEQYF. CDR3 DNA sequence: TGTGCCAGCAGCCAAGTAGAGGGGGCCGGCGGCGAGCAGTACTTC.

This clone was recorded only once. The chain has TRBV4-3 and TRBJ2-5; D perhaps matches TRBD2 (6 bases). The DNA end is a closer match to TRBJ2-7, so the J assignment may be wrong. CDR3 length equals 15 residues. Germline V gene sequence: CDR1 LGHNA, CDR2 YSLEER. The CDR3 is CASREGTASSYEQYF. The CDR3 DNA follows: TGCGCCAGCAGGGAGGGAACAGCGAGCTCCTACGAGCAGTACTTC.

The chain has TRBV13 and TRBJ2-5; perhaps TRBD1 as D (5 bases). The CDR3 covers 14 residues. Trimming took off 5 bases at V and 1 base at J, with 11 bases between the two ends. Germline loops: CDR1 PRHDT, CDR2 FYEKMQ (reference sequence). The CDR3: CASSLGPSQETQYF. The CDR3 DNA reads as TGTGCCAGCAGCCTGGGGCCGAGCCAAGAGACCCAGTACTTC.

This chain links TRBV4-1 with TRBJ1-2; 9 positions agree with TRBD1. Germline CDR1 reads MGHRA; CDR2 reads YSYEKL. The CDR3 is made up of 15 amino acids. Trimming removed 3 bases from V and 3 bases from J; junction bases left unmatched: 5. The CDR3 sequence is CASSQRQGGDYGYTF. CDR3 nucleotides: TGCGCCAGCAGCCAGCGACAGGGGGGAGACTATGGCTACACCTTC.

The chain uses TRBV19 and TRBJ2-7; tentative D call: TRBD2 (5 bases). Germline V CDR1 and CDR2: LNHDA, SQIVND (reference sequence). The CDR3 spans 12 residues. V lost 5 bases to trimming and J lost 4 bases, with 9 bases between them. CDR3 nucleotide sequence: TGTGCCAGTAGTTTCCGCGGGTACGAGCAGTACTTC. It is translated as CASSFRGYEQYF.

The chain has TRBV19 and TRBJ2-3; D is unclear. The germline V gene has CDR1 LNHDA and CDR2 SQIVND (reference sequence). The CDR3 is made up of 13 amino acids. V was pared by 1 base and J by 4 bases, with 6 bases between. CDR3 nucleotide sequence: TGTGCCAGTAGTATAGGAGGCTCAGATACGCAGTATTTT. It is translated as CASSIGGSDTQYF.

J is TRBJ2-2 and V is TRBV4-3, with TRBD2 identical over 7 bases. The CDR3 has 16 amino acids. V was clipped by 4 bases and J by 1 base; unmatched bases: 6. Germline values: CDR1 LGHNA, CDR2 YSLEER. The CDR3 DNA reads as TGCGCCAGCAGCCCGTCGTGGGGGGGGAACACCGGGGAGCTGTTTTTT. Protein: CASSPSWGGNTGELFF.

This sequence joins TRBV9 and TRBJ2-7, with 10 bases that match TRBD2. CDR1 and CDR2 (germline): SGDLS, YYNGEE. Trimming at V came to 3 bases and at J to 2 bases, leaving 5 bases not matched to a gene. The CDR3 covers 15 residues. As DNA, the CDR3 is TGTGCCAGCAGCGCCGGGACTAGCGTTACCTACGAGCAGTACTTC. It translates to CASSAGTSVTYEQYF.

This chain links TRBV6-5 with TRBJ2-5, with 10 bases aligning to TRBD2. This CDR3 is 14 amino acids long. The trim removed 9 bases at V and 4 bases at J, leaving 8 bases unmatched. Germline CDR1 MNHEY, CDR2 SVGAGI. CDR3 sequence reads: CASAASGGRETQYF. DNA of the CDR3: TGTGCCAGTGCCGCTAGCGGGGGTAGAGAGACCCAGTACTTC.

This sequence joins TRBV20-1 and TRBJ1-2, with D uncertain. This CDR3 comprises 10 residues. CDR1 and CDR2 from the germline V gene are DFQATT and SNEGSKA (reference sequence). Trimming stripped 6 bases from V and 10 bases from J, with 12 bases between. The CDR3 loop reads CSAPAEDYTF. The DNA of the CDR3 is TGCAGTGCCCCCGCCGAGGACTACACCTTC.

The CDR3 region is CASSVVGGLGNEQFF. DNA of the CDR3: TGTGCCAGCAGCGTGGTTGGGGGGTTGGGCAATGAGCAGTTCTTC. The chain joins TRBV9 to TRBJ2-1, with TRBD2 as a possible D gene (6 bases). Trimming stripped 2 bases from V and 6 bases from J, with 15 bases between. Per germline, CDR1 SGDLS and CDR2 YYNGEE. The CDR3 runs 15 residues. Drawing the rest from reference TRBV9 and TRBJ2-1, the complete variable domain is DSGVTQTPKHLITATGQRVTLRCSPRSGDLSVYWYQQSLDQGLQFLIQYYNGEERAKGNILERFSAQQFPDLHSELNLSSLELGDSALYFCASSVVGGLGNEQFFGPGTRLTVL.

This chain connects TRBV27 to TRBJ1-6; D is unresolved. The ends were cut back, 2 bases at V and 7 bases at J, with 9 bases in the middle. From germline, CDR1 is MNHEY and CDR2 SMNVEV (reference sequence). The CDR3 runs 14 residues. CDR3 amino acids: CASSLPRGNSPLHF. The CDR3 nucleotides are TGTGCCAGCAGTTTACCACGGGGAAATTCACCCCTCCACTTT.

The genes are TRBV25-1 and TRBJ2-7, with 9 bases matching TRBD2. This CDR3 has 16 residues. The germline gives CDR1 MGHDK, CDR2 SYGVNS. Losses at the gene ends were 1 base for V and 2 bases for J; bases not matched to a gene: 6. The CDR3 region is CASSEFNSGGAYEQYF. The CDR3 coding sequence is TGTGCCAGCAGTGAATTTAATAGCGGGGGAGCCTACGAGCAGTACTTC.

The chain links TRBV10-3 to TRBJ2-3; the match to TRBD2 covers 8 bases. V was clipped by 4 bases and J by 1 base; unmatched bases: 10. This CDR3 is built from 17 residues. Germline CDR1 and CDR2: ENHRY and SYGVKD. CDR3 coding DNA: TGTGCCATCAGTGGATCGCCCGGACTAGCCGGCACAGATACGCAGTATTTT. This encodes CAISGSPGLAGTDTQYF.

This clone was counted a single time. The DNA of the CDR3 is TGTGCCAGCAGTCACGGACAGGGGTCCGGAAACACCATATATTTT. Translating gives CASSHGQGSGNTIYF. The gene calls are TRBV7-6 and TRBJ1-3, with 9 positions matching TRBD1. The CDR3 is made up of 15 amino acids. Per germline, CDR1 SGHVS and CDR2 FNYEAQ. V was clipped by 6 bases and J by 4 bases; unmatched bases: 7.

V is TRBV4-1 and J is TRBJ1-2; 9 bases match TRBD1. There are 16 residues in the CDR3. J was trimmed by 7 bases and V by 4 bases; bases with no gene match: 13. Germline values: CDR1 MGHRA, CDR2 YSYEKL. This CDR3 is CASSPLMDRGEGGYTF. DNA for the CDR3: TGCGCCAGCAGCCCGTTGATGGACAGGGGAGAGGGTGGCTACACCTTC.

Remarks on this clone: The sample holds other DNA sequences that translate to the same CDR3. The rearrangement links TRBV9 to TRBJ1-1; TRBD1 agrees at 7 bases. This CDR3 comprises 17 residues. V trimming: 4 bases; J trimming: 1 base; junction bases outside the gene matches: 13. Per germline, CDR1 SGDLS and CDR2 YYNGEE. CDR3 nucleotides: TGTGCCAGCAGCAACCCTCGGGACAGCGGGGGGAACACTGAAGCTTTCTTT. It translates to CASSNPRDSGGNTEAFF. Looking up the rest from reference TRBV9 and TRBJ1-1 gives the full variable domain: DSGVTQTPKHLITATGQRVTLRCSPRSGDLSVYWYQQSLDQGLQFLIQYYNGEERAKGNILERFSAQQFPDLHSELNLSSLELGDSALYFCASSNPRDSGGNTEAFFGQGTRLTVV.

The rearrangement uses TRBV5-6 and TRBJ2-6; 7 nucleotides agree with TRBD1. CDR1 and CDR2 from the germline V gene are SGHDT and YYEEEE. The CDR3 length is 16 residues. J was trimmed by 1 base and V by 3 bases; bases with no gene match: 4. The chain's CDR3 is CASSSGQPSGANVLTF. CDR3 coding DNA: TGTGCCAGCAGCTCGGGACAGCCATCTGGGGCCAACGTCCTGACTTTC.

The V gene is TRBV5-6, the J gene TRBJ1-1; 7 nucleotides match TRBD1. The trim removed 4 bases at V and 3 bases at J, leaving 6 bases unmatched. Per the germline V gene, CDR1 is SGHDT and CDR2 is YYEEEE. This CDR3 contains 14 residues. The DNA of the CDR3 is TGTGCCAGCAGCCTTAGGACAGGCTACACTGAAGCTTTCTTT. Amino acids: CASSLRTGYTEAFF.

This chain uses TRBV5-4 with TRBJ2-7; 12 nucleotides match TRBD2. The CDR3 is 17 residues long. Losses at the gene ends were 3 bases for V and 3 bases for J; bases not matched to a gene: 10. CDR1 is SGHNT and CDR2 is YYREEE in the germline V gene (reference sequence). CDR3 loop: CASSSKPRTSGVYEQYF. CDR3 bases: TGTGCCAGCAGCTCCAAACCCAGGACTAGCGGGGTCTACGAGCAGTACTTC. The variable domain in full, completed from reference TRBV5-4 and TRBJ2-7, reads ETGVTQSPTHLIKTRGQQVTLRCSSQSGHNTVSWYQQALGQGPQFIFQYYREEENGRGNFPPRFSGLQFPNYSSELNVNALELDDSALYLCASSSKPRTSGVYEQYFGPGTRLTVT.

The chain has TRBV19 and TRBJ1-1; D gene unclear. Germline V CDR1 and CDR2: LNHDA, SQIVND (reference sequence). CDR3 length: 13 amino acids. The V gene lost 7 bases and the J gene lost 0 bases, with 9 bases spanning the gap. In nucleotides, the CDR3 is TGTGCCAGTAAACCGGGTTTGAACACTGAAGCTTTCTTT. This translates into CASKPGLNTEAFF.

The chain has TRBV6-5 and TRBJ2-7, with 7 nucleotides matching TRBD1. This CDR3 is built from 14 residues. CDR1 MNHEY and CDR2 SVGAGI come from the germline V gene. Trimming removed 4 bases from V and 2 bases from J; junction bases left unmatched: 5. The CDR3 region is CASSSGQLTYEQYF. The CDR3 region has the DNA TGTGCCAGCAGTTCGGGACAGCTTACCTACGAGCAGTACTTC.